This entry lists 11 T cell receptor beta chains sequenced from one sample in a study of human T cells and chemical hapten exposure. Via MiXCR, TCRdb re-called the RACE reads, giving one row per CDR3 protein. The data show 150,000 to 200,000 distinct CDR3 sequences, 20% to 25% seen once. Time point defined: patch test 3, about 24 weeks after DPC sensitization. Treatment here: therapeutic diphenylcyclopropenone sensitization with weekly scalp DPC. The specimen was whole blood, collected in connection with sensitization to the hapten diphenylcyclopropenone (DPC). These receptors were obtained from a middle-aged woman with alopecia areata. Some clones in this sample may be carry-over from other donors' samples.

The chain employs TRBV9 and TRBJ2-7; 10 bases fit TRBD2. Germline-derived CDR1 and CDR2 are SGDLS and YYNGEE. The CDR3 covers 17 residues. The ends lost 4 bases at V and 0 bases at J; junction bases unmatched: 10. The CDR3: CASSPGTSDLLSYEQYF. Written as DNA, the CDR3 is TGTGCCAGCAGCCCAGGGACTAGCGATCTTCTCTCCTACGAGCAGTACTTC.

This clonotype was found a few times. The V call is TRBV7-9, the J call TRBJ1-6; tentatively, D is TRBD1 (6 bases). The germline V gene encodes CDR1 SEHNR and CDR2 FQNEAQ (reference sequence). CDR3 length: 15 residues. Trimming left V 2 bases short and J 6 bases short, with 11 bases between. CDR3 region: CASSLNREGNSPLHF. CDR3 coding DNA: TGTGCCAGCAGCTTAAACAGGGAGGGTAATTCACCCCTCCACTTT. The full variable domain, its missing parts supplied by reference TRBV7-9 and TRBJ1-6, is DTGVSQNPRHKITKRGQNVTFRCDPISEHNRLYWYRQTLGQGPEFLTYFQNEAQLEKSRLLSDRFSAERPKGSFSTLEIQRTEQGDSAMYLCASSLNREGNSPLHFGNGTRLTVT.

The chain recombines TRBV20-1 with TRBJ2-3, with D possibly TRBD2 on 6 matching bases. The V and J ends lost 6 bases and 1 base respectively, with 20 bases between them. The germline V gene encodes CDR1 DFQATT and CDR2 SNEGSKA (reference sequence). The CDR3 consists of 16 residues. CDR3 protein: CSAPRSGPGGTDTQYF. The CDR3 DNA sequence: TGCAGTGCCCCGAGGAGCGGGCCCGGCGGCACAGATACGCAGTATTTT.

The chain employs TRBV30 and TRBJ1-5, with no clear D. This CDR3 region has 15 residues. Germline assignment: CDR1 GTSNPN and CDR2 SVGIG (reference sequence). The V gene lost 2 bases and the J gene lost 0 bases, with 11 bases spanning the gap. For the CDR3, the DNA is TGTGCCTGGAGTACCGGGCAGCCTAGCAATCAGCCCCAGCATTTT. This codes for CAWSTGQPSNQPQHF. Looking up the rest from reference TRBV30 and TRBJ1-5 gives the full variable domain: SQTIHQWPATLVQPVGSPLSLECTVEGTSNPNLYWYRQAAGRGLQLLFYSVGIGQISSEVPQNLSASRPQDRQFILSSKKLLLSDSGFYLCAWSTGQPSNQPQHFGDGTRLSIL.

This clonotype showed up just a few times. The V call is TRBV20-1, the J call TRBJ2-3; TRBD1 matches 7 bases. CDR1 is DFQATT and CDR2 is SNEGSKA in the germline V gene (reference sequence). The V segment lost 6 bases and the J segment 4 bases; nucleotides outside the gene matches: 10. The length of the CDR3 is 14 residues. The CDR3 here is CSAPAGGGADTQYF. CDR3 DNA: TGCAGTGCACCTGCAGGGGGTGGGGCAGATACGCAGTATTTT.

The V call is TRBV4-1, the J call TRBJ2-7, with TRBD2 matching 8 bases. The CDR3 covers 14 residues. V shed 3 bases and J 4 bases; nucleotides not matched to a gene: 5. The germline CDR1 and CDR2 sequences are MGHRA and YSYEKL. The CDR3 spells CASSHDTSGYEQYF. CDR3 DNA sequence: TGCGCCAGCAGCCATGATACTAGCGGATACGAGCAGTACTTC.

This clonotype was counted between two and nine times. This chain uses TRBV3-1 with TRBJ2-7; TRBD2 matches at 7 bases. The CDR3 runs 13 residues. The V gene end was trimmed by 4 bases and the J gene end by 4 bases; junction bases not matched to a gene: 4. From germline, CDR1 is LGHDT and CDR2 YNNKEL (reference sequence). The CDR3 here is CASSPTSEYEQYF. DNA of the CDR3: TGTGCCAGCAGCCCCACTAGCGAGTACGAGCAGTACTTC.

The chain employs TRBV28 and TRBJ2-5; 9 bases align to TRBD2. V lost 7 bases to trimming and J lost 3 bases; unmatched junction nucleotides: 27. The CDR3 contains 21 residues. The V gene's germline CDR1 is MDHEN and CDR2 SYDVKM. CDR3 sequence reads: CASTLSWRTARSGSPKETQYF. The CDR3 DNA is TGTGCCAGCACCTTAAGTTGGCGGACAGCCCGTAGCGGGAGCCCTAAAGAGACCCAGTACTTC.

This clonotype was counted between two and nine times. The CDR3 DNA sequence: TGTGCCAGCAGTTTTGGCCTACCCGCCTACGAGCAGTACTTC. Translated, it gives CASSFGLPAYEQYF. The V call is TRBV12-3 or TRBV12-4, the J call TRBJ2-7; D call uncertain. This CDR3 has 14 amino acids. V was pared by 3 bases and J by 2 bases, with 11 bases between.

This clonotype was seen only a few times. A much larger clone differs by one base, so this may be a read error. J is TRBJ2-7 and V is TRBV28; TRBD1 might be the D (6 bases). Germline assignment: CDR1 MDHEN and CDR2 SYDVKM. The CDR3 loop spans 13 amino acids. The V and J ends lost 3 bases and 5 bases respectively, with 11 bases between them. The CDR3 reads CASSLGTKNEQYF. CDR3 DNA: TGTGCCAGCAGTTTGGGGACAAAAAACGAGCAGTACTTC.

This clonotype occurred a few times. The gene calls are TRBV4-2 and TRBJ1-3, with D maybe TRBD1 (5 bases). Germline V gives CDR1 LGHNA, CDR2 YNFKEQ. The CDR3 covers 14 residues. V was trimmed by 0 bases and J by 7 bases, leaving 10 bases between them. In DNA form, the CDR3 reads TGTGCCAGCAGCCAAGACGGGGGTCCCAACACCATATATTTT. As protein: CASSQDGGPNTIYF.